This entry features one TCR beta chain sequence. Its antigen is undetermined. This sample was included in a study of cytomegalovirus exposure and HLA in healthy donors. The study, taken as a whole, reports: As was reported, the HLA-A and HLA-B alleles of most subjects were accurately predicted from TCR beta sequences.

This PCR relied on a set of 60 Vbeta primers and 13 Jbeta primers. TCRdb's copy holds only in-frame clones and misses some; the assay was immunoSEQ multiplex PCR. The sample carries some 190,000 clones, 80% recorded once. The CDR3 contains 16 residues. Germline V gene lookup returns CDR1 SGHAT and CDR2 FQNNGV. V was pared by 5 bases and J by 8 bases, with 7 bases of the junction left unmatched. The source is a girl aged 10 to 17 in good health and CMV-seropositive. Sequenced: PBMCs. This chain uses TRBV11-2 with TRBJ2-1, with TRBD2 identical over 15 bases. The CDR3 DNA sequence: TGTGCCAGCAGCACGCGGACTAGCGGGAGGGCCGATGAGCAGTTCTTC. Its translation is CASSTRTSGRADEQFF.